One sample yielded the 15 T cell receptor beta chains listed below, sequenced in a study of cytomegalovirus exposure and HLA in healthy donors. With 60 Vbeta and 13 Jbeta primers, the PCR was carried out. Assay: immunoSEQ multiplex PCR; the TCRdb copy retains only in-frame clones and omits some. The data show roughly 220,000 clones, 70% seen once. The material sequenced was PBMCs. The origin of the receptors is a man in his forties in good health and CMV-seropositive.

The chain carries TRBV11-3 and TRBJ2-3; 10 bases align to TRBD2. From germline, CDR1 is SGHNT and CDR2 YENEEA. This CDR3 is built from 14 residues. V trimming: 5 bases; J trimming: 2 bases; junction bases outside the gene matches: 1. For the CDR3, the DNA is TGTGCCAGCAGCCTAGCGGGGGTCACAGATACGCAGTATTTT. It yields the protein CASSLAGVTDTQYF. Based on the CDR3 plus reference TRBV11-3 and TRBJ2-3, the full variable domain is EAGVVQSPRYKIIEKKQPVAFWCNPISGHNTLYWYLQNLGQGPELLIRYENEEAVDDSQLPKDRFSAERLKGVDSTLKIQPAELGDSAVYLCASSLAGVTDTQYFGPGTRLTVL.

The chain employs TRBV15 and TRBJ1-6, with 7 positions matching TRBD1. Germline loops: CDR1 LNHNV, CDR2 YYDKDF (reference sequence). This CDR3 comprises 15 residues. V shed 3 bases and J 7 bases; nucleotides not matched to a gene: 6. The CDR3: CATSSERGQNSPLHF. Here the CDR3 DNA reads TGTGCCACCAGCAGCGAGAGGGGACAGAATTCACCCCTCCACTTT.

This clone was detected a few times. The V gene is TRBV6-4, the J gene TRBJ1-2, with D possibly being TRBD1 (6 bases). Germline V gene sequence: CDR1 MRHNA, CDR2 SNTAGT. V lost 8 bases and J lost 2, with 15 bases in between. The CDR3 sequence is 14 residues long. The CDR3 DNA is TGTGCCAGCCGGTCGCAAACAGGGAACTATGGCTACACCTTC. Amino acid sequence: CASRSQTGNYGYTF.

V is TRBV2 and J is TRBJ2-5, with 7 nucleotides matching TRBD1. The J call may be in error: the DNA end matches TRBJ2-7 better. The CDR3 totals 13 residues. Germline V lookup: CDR1 SNHLY, CDR2 FYNNEI. CDR3 sequence reads: CASRRDSSYEQYF. The CDR3 DNA is TGTGCCAGCAGACGGGACAGCTCCTACGAGCAGTACTTC.

In this sample, this clone turned up once. The rearrangement joins TRBV7-2 to TRBJ2-7; D perhaps matches TRBD1 (5 bases). The germline V gene has CDR1 SGHTA and CDR2 FQGNSA. V was clipped by 5 bases and J by 0 bases, with 11 bases between them. This CDR3 comprises 14 residues. In DNA, the CDR3 is TGTGCCAGCAGCCGAAGGGGCGGCTCCTACGAGCAGTACTTC. Residues: CASSRRGGSYEQYF.

V is TRBV5-1 and J is TRBJ1-1, with TRBD1 identical over 8 bases. CDR1 SGHRS and CDR2 YFSETQ come from the germline V gene. V trimming: 4 bases; J trimming: 6 bases; junction bases outside the gene matches: 5. The CDR3 has 13 amino acids. The CDR3 loop is CASSPGTGAEAFF. The DNA for the CDR3 is TGCGCCAGCAGCCCCGGGACAGGCGCTGAAGCTTTCTTT.

The genes are TRBV6-1 and TRBJ2-5, with 7 bases aligning to TRBD1. The J call may be mistaken, given a closer DNA end match to TRBJ2-7. The CDR3 contains 14 residues. The germline V gene has CDR1 MNHNS and CDR2 SASEGT. CDR3 protein: CASTLDRRRYEQYF. The CDR3 bases are TGTGCCAGCACCTTGGACAGGCGAAGGTACGAGCAGTACTTC.

This rearrangement joins TRBV15 to TRBJ1-5; tentatively, D is TRBD1 (5 bases). Germline CDR1 reads LNHNV; CDR2 reads YYDKDF (reference sequence). The CDR3 consists of 13 residues. The ends were cut back, 3 bases at V and 6 bases at J, with 9 bases in the middle. The CDR3 reads CATSSRVGQPQHF. CDR3 DNA: TGTGCCACCAGCAGCAGGGTAGGTCAGCCCCAGCATTTT.

The chain combines TRBV7-6 with TRBJ2-7; TRBD1 is a possible D gene (5 bases). Germline values: CDR1 SGHVS, CDR2 FNYEAQ. The CDR3 is 13 residues long. With 1 base removed from V and 4 bases from J, the gap between germline ends came to 8 bases. CDR3 region: CASSLEGYYEQYF. In nucleotides, the CDR3 is TGTGCCAGCAGCTTAGAGGGGTATTACGAGCAGTACTTC.

This rearrangement joins TRBV11-2 to TRBJ2-1; 8 nucleotides align to TRBD1. With V trimmed by 5 bases and J by 12 bases, 15 bases remained unmatched. Per germline, CDR1 SGHAT and CDR2 FQNNGV. The CDR3 length is 15 residues. The CDR3, as DNA: TGTGCCAGCAGCCCAACCGGGACAGGCCAGGGTTGGCAGTTCTTC. It yields the protein CASSPTGTGQGWQFF.

This chain connects TRBV7-9 to TRBJ1-2; 10 nucleotides align to TRBD1. The V gene end was trimmed by 0 bases and the J gene end by 4 bases; junction bases not matched to a gene: 5. The CDR3 contains 16 residues. Germline CDR1 and CDR2: SEHNR and FQNEAQ (reference sequence). CDR3 nucleotide sequence: TGTGCCAGCAGCTTAGCGGGGACAGGGGCTCTCTATGGCTACACCTTC. This codes for CASSLAGTGALYGYTF.

J is TRBJ2-3 and V is TRBV27; possible D gene TRBD1, 6 bases. This CDR3 has 15 residues. V lost 3 bases to trimming and J lost 6 bases, with 16 bases between them. The V gene's germline CDR1 is MNHEY and CDR2 SMNVEV (reference sequence). The CDR3 region has the DNA TGTGCCAGCAGTTTGCGTTTGGGGGCTAGGGATACGCAGTATTTT. Translation gives CASSLRLGARDTQYF.

This clone was observed a handful of times. V gene TRBV10-2 combines with J gene TRBJ2-3; 11 bases are shared with TRBD2. This CDR3 has 16 amino acids. V lost 8 bases, J lost 1 base, and 8 bases stayed unmatched. In germline, CDR1 is WSHSY, CDR2 SAAADI. CDR3 sequence (DNA): TGCGCCAGCGGAGCCCGACTAGCGGGACGCACAGATACGCAGTATTTT. Residues: CASGARLAGRTDTQYF.

The V call is TRBV7-6, the J call TRBJ2-5; 7 nucleotides agree with TRBD2. The germline V gene encodes CDR1 SGHVS and CDR2 FNYEAQ. The CDR3 has 15 residues. Trimming cost V 1 base and J 9 bases; bases outside gene matches: 11. The CDR3 nucleotides read TGTGCCAGCAGCTTAGAAGGGGCCACTCGGGGGGCCCAGTACTTC. It translates to CASSLEGATRGAQYF. Full variable domain (remainder filled in from reference TRBV7-6 and TRBJ2-5): GAGVSQSPRYKVTKRGQDVALRCDPISGHVSLYWYRQALGQGPEFLTYFNYEAQQDKSGLPNDRFSAERPEGSISTLTIQRTEQRDSAMYRCASSLEGATRGAQYFGPGTRLLVL.

The rearrangement links TRBV19 to TRBJ1-5; 12 bases are a match to TRBD1. Germline trimming cut 3 bases from V and 6 bases from J; bases unmatched to any gene: 12. This CDR3 spans 18 amino acids. From germline, CDR1 is LNHDA and CDR2 SQIVND (reference sequence). The CDR3 protein is CASSILGTGGRWGQPQHF. CDR3 DNA sequence: TGTGCCAGTAGTATTTTGGGGACAGGGGGCCGTTGGGGTCAGCCCCAGCATTTT. The variable domain in full, completed from reference TRBV19 and TRBJ1-5, reads DGGITQSPKYLFRKEGQNVTLSCEQNLNHDAMYWYRQDPGQGLRLIYYSQIVNDFQKGDIAEGYSVSREKKESFPLTVTSAQKNPTAFYLCASSILGTGGRWGQPQHFGDGTRLSIL.